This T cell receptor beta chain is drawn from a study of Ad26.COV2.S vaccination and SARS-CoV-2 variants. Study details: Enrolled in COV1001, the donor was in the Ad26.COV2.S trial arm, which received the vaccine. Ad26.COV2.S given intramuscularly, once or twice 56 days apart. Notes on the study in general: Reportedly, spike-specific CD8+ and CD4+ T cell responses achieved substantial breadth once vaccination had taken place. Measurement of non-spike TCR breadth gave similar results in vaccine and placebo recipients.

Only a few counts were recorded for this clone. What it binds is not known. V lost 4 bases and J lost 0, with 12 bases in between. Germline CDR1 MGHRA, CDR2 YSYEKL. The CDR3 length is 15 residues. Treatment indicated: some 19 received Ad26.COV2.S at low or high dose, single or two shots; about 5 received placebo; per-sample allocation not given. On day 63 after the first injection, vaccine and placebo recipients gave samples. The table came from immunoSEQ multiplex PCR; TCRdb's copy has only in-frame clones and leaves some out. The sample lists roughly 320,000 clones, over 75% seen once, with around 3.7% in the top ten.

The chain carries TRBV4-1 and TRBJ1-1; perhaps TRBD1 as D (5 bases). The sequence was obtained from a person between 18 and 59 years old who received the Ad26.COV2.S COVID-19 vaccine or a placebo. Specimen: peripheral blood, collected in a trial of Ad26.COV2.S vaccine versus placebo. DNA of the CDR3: TGCGCCAGCAGCCTCGATGGGGGAATGAACACTGAAGCTTTCTTT. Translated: CASSLDGGMNTEAFF.